The present entry profiles one T cell receptor (beta chain) with its context. Its target is not known. This specimen comes from a study of spatial heterogeneity in lung cancer. For the study at large: Among detected sequences, beta-chain ones consistently exceeded alpha-chain ones in number. Whole-study findings and limits: The study found that expanded intratumoral alpha and beta TCR counts tracked tumor mutation counts. Coverage of tumor T cells was estimated at approximately 7% for alpha chains and 13% to 15% for beta chains.

The CDR3 totals 12 residues. Germline values: CDR1 ENHRY, CDR2 SYGVKD. V was pared by 10 bases and J by 3 bases, with 3 bases of the junction left unmatched. TCRdb reprocessed the 5' RACE reads with MiXCR, giving one entry per CDR3 protein. The top ten clones hold over 30% of a sample with about 11,000 distinct CDR3 sequences, roughly an eighth of them seen once. This sample's time point: sample taken at primary tumor resection. Whole RNA was taken from tumor, nontumor lung or frozen PBMC; it was then sequenced unsorted. The material was lung tumor tissue, obtained at surgery. The receptor was derived from a male donor with early-stage non-small cell lung cancer. The chain carries TRBV10-3 and TRBJ2-5; 9 positions agree with TRBD1. The CDR3 DNA is TGTGCCACCCGGGACAGGGAAGAGACCCAGTACTTC. This gives the protein CATRDREETQYF.